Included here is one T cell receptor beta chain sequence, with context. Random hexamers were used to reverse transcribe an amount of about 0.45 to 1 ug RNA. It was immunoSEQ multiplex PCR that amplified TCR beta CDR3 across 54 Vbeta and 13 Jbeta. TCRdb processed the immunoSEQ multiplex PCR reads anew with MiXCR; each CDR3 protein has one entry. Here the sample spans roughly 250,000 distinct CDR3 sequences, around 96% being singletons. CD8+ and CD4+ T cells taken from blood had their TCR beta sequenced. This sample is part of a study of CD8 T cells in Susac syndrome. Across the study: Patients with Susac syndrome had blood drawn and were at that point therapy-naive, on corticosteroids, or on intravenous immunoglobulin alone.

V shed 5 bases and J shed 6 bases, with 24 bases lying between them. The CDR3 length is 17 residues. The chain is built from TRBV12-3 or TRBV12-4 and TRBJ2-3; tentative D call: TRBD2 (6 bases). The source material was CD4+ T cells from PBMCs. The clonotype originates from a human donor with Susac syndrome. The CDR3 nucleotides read TGTGCCAGCAGTCCGGCCGGGGGTTCTGTCAAAATGGATACGCAGTATTTT. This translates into CASSPAGGSVKMDTQYF.